This TCR beta chain is drawn from a study of T cell repertoires in cytomegalovirus infection. Study details: In the study, CMV epitopes included recently identified HLA-C-restricted and well-studied HLA-B-restricted ones.

One entry per CDR3 protein results from TCRdb running MiXCR on the reads. The sample shows 100,000 to 150,000 distinct CDR3 sequences, more than 30% of them seen only once. Study findings and constraints: In two of eight donors, the top clonotype was HLA-C-restricted CMV-specific.

As for this clonotype: No antigen is known for it.

Germline assignment: CDR1 SGHVS and CDR2 FNYEAQ. This CDR3 spans 13 amino acids. V was shortened by 5 bases and J by 8 bases, with 15 bases between the two germline ends. This clonotype was obtained from a human donor in good health (CMV status not recorded). Some clones in this sample may be carry-over from other donors' samples. This chain uses TRBV7-6 with TRBJ1-1, with D tentatively TRBD1 (6 bases). This sample comprised CD8+ T cells from cultured PBMCs, obtained from culture after CMV antigen stimulation. CDR3 in amino acids: CASSKEGGSEAFF. The DNA of the CDR3 is TGTGCCAGCAGCAAAGAGGGGGGGTCGGAAGCTTTCTTT.